Each of the 17 T cell receptor beta chains below was sequenced from the same sample in a study of spatial heterogeneity in lung cancer. This sample's time point: sample taken at primary tumor resection. TCRdb re-called the 5' RACE reads with MiXCR, one entry per CDR3 protein. The sample consists of 20,000 to 25,000 distinct CDR3 sequences, approximately 2.5% of them appearing once. Antigens for these TCRs are unknown. Notes on the study in general: Counts of expanded alpha and beta TCRs within tumors tracked the tumor nonsynonymous mutation count.

Sequences were derived from lung tumor tissue, sampled at surgery. These receptors came from a male donor with early-stage non-small cell lung cancer.

There are many counts of this clonotype. Its ends do not fully match the called genes, so a read error is possible. The rearrangement uses TRBV4-1 and TRBJ1-5, with 10 bases lining up with TRBD1. Germline values: CDR1 MGHRA, CDR2 YSYEKL. This CDR3 has 18 amino acids. CDR3 loop: CASSQAFGTGATNQLQHF. CDR3 nucleotides: TGCGCCAGCAGCCAAGCGTTCGGGACAGGGGCTACGAATCAGCTCCAGCATTTT.

This clonotype has a count of ten or more. The chain has TRBV7-6 and TRBJ2-2, with D tentatively TRBD1 (6 bases). Looked up from germline, CDR1 is SGHVS and CDR2 is FNYEAQ. This CDR3 is 14 amino acids long. Between the trimmed V and J ends, which lost 1 base and 4 bases, there was a span of 7 bases. The DNA for the CDR3 is TGTGCCAGCAGCTTAGGGGGGCCCACCGGGGAGCTGTTTTTT. Its translation is CASSLGGPTGELFF.

This clonotype was counted many times. The J gene is TRBJ2-2, the V gene TRBV29-1, with D uncertain. Germline V gene sequence: CDR1 SQVTM, CDR2 ANQGSEA. The CDR3 sequence is 11 residues long. Trimming pared 6 bases from V and 1 base from J, leaving 3 bases between. Here the CDR3 reads CSVRNTGELFF. CDR3 bases: TGCAGCGTACGGAACACCGGGGAGCTGTTTTTT.

This clonotype was seen ten or more times. The chain carries TRBV21-1 and TRBJ2-4; TRBD1, the table's D call, lacks a check against the DNA. TRBV21-1 is marked as a pseudogene. This CDR3 comprises 15 residues. CDR3 coding DNA: TGTGCCAGCAGACCCCCGGGACTAGCCAAAAACATTCAGTACTTC. As protein: CASRPPGLAKNIQYF.

This clonotype was observed at least ten times. The chain recombines TRBV12-3 or TRBV12-4 with TRBJ2-7; TRBD2 matches 8 bases. Losses at the gene ends were 1 base for V and 2 bases for J; bases not matched to a gene: 13. The CDR3 consists of 18 residues. This CDR3 is CASSLGTSGNPGAYEQYF. In DNA, the CDR3 is TGTGCCAGCAGTTTAGGTACTAGCGGAAACCCTGGAGCCTACGAGCAGTACTTC.

This clonotype occurred many times. The chain joins TRBV20-1 to TRBJ1-3, with D uncertain. The CDR3 contains 15 residues. Germline loops: CDR1 DFQATT, CDR2 SNEGSKA (reference sequence). V was pared by 5 bases and J by 7 bases, with 21 bases between. CDR3 protein: CSASPGSGGRNTIYF. CDR3 nucleotide sequence: TGCAGTGCTTCCCCTGGCTCCGGAGGGCGGAACACCATATATTTT.

This clonotype was observed many times. CDR3 nucleotide sequence: TGTGCCAGCAGCAGGGAAGGGGTGACCCAGTACTTC. It yields the protein CASSREGVTQYF. The chain couples TRBV12-3 or TRBV12-4 to TRBJ2-5; maybe TRBD1 (5 bases). Deletions cut 6 bases from V and 7 bases from J, with 12 bases between. The CDR3 totals 12 residues.

This clonotype is judged medium-sized. The gene calls are TRBV19 and TRBJ2-2; 9 nucleotides agree with TRBD1. CDR1 and CDR2 from the germline V gene are LNHDA and SQIVND (reference sequence). CDR3 length: 16 amino acids. Trimming removed 0 bases from V and 6 bases from J; junction bases left unmatched: 5. CDR3 amino acids: CASSIEARQGAGELFF. The CDR3 nucleotides read TGTGCCAGTAGTATAGAAGCGAGACAGGGGGCCGGGGAGCTGTTTTTT. The whole variable domain, filled in from reference TRBV19 and TRBJ2-2, reads DGGITQSPKYLFRKEGQNVTLSCEQNLNHDAMYWYRQDPGQGLRLIYYSQIVNDFQKGDIAEGYSVSREKKESFPLTVTSAQKNPTAFYLCASSIEARQGAGELFFGEGSRLTVL.

This clonotype was picked up many times. This chain connects TRBV24-1 to TRBJ1-2; TRBD1 aligns across 7 bases. Germline loops: CDR1 KGHDR, CDR2 SFDVKD. V lost 9 bases and J lost 6; bases outside the gene matches: 6. This CDR3 has 12 amino acids. The CDR3 reads CATGTGVDGYTF. The CDR3, as DNA: TGTGCCACCGGAACAGGGGTAGATGGCTACACCTTC.

In this sample, this clonotype turned up many times. This sequence joins TRBV9 and TRBJ2-3, with TRBD2 as a possible D gene (6 bases). Trimming pared 0 bases from V and 6 bases from J, leaving 11 bases between. CDR1 is SGDLS and CDR2 is YYNGEE in the germline V gene. The CDR3 contains 14 residues. The CDR3 DNA is TGTGCCAGCAGCGTAGTAGGAGGGAGTGATACGCAGTATTTT. This codes for CASSVVGGSDTQYF.

This clonotype was counted at least ten times. This CDR3 reads CASSKGQGNNEQFF. CDR3 in DNA: TGTGCCAGCAGCAAGGGACAGGGGAATAATGAGCAGTTCTTC. The chain has TRBV12-3 or TRBV12-4 and TRBJ2-1; 10 positions match TRBD1. V shed 6 bases, J shed 7 bases, and the junction held 6 bases outside the gene matches. This CDR3 comprises 14 residues.

This clonotype came up many times. The V and J genes are TRBV9 and TRBJ2-3; a possible D gene is TRBD2 (8 bases). The CDR3 runs 17 residues. The germline gives CDR1 SGDLS, CDR2 YYNGEE. Trimming shortened V by 4 bases and J by 5 bases, and 23 bases separated the two germline ends. CDR3 DNA: TGTGCCAGCAGCTCCCCACGGGTAGCGGGACAGAAAGATACGCAGTATTTT. Translating it yields CASSSPRVAGQKDTQYF.

This clonotype was detected many times. This CDR3 reads CASSDGSGPSYNEQFF. DNA for the CDR3: TGCGCCAGCAGTGACGGTAGCGGGCCCTCCTACAATGAGCAGTTCTTC. This chain uses TRBV10-1 with TRBJ2-1, with TRBD2 matching 7 bases. CDR1 and CDR2 (germline): WNHNN, SYGVQD (reference sequence). V shed 3 bases and J 0 bases; nucleotides not matched to a gene: 5. This CDR3 region has 16 residues.

This clonotype was recorded at least ten times. The chain links TRBV7-9 to TRBJ2-1, with TRBD2 identical over 9 bases. CDR1 and CDR2 from the germline V gene are SEHNR and FQNEAQ (reference sequence). The CDR3 is made up of 17 amino acids. V shed 5 bases, J shed 4 bases, and the junction held 12 bases outside the gene matches. The CDR3 DNA is TGTGCCAGCAGCCCGAGGATGCGGGAGGGCCGGTACAATGAGCAGTTCTTC. This codes for CASSPRMREGRYNEQFF. The whole variable domain, remainder taken from reference TRBV7-9 and TRBJ2-1, is DTGVSQNPRHKITKRGQNVTFRCDPISEHNRLYWYRQTLGQGPEFLTYFQNEAQLEKSRLLSDRFSAERPKGSFSTLEIQRTEQGDSAMYLCASSPRMREGRYNEQFFGPGTRLTVL.

In its sample, this clonotype was seen many times. J is TRBJ2-3 and V is TRBV20-1, with 11 bases fitting TRBD2. Germline CDR1 is DFQATT and CDR2 is SNEGSKA (reference sequence). The length of the CDR3 is 17 residues. J was trimmed by 2 bases and V by 0 bases; bases with no gene match: 7. The CDR3 sequence is CSARDVTSGSNTDTQYF. Written as DNA, the CDR3 is TGCAGTGCTAGAGATGTAACTAGCGGGAGCAACACAGATACGCAGTATTTT.

This clonotype was seen at least ten times. The genes are TRBV30 and TRBJ1-5; D is ambiguous. The V end was cut by 1 base, the J end by 3 bases, with 7 bases between. Germline CDR1 and CDR2: GTSNPN and SVGIG (reference sequence). The CDR3 length is 13 residues. The chain's CDR3 is CAWSAVNNQPQHF. The CDR3 nucleotides are TGTGCCTGGAGTGCAGTAAACAATCAGCCCCAGCATTTT.

This clonotype was seen many times. The chain employs TRBV11-3 and TRBJ1-2; D gene uncertain. The CDR3 loop spans 18 amino acids. Germline-derived CDR1 and CDR2 are SGHNT and YENEEA. V was cut by 5 bases and J by 0 bases, with 22 bases left in between. CDR3 bases: TGTGCCAGCAGCCGCGTGTTCTCCCTGGAAAAGCCTAACTATGGCTACACCTTC. It translates to CASSRVFSLEKPNYGYTF.